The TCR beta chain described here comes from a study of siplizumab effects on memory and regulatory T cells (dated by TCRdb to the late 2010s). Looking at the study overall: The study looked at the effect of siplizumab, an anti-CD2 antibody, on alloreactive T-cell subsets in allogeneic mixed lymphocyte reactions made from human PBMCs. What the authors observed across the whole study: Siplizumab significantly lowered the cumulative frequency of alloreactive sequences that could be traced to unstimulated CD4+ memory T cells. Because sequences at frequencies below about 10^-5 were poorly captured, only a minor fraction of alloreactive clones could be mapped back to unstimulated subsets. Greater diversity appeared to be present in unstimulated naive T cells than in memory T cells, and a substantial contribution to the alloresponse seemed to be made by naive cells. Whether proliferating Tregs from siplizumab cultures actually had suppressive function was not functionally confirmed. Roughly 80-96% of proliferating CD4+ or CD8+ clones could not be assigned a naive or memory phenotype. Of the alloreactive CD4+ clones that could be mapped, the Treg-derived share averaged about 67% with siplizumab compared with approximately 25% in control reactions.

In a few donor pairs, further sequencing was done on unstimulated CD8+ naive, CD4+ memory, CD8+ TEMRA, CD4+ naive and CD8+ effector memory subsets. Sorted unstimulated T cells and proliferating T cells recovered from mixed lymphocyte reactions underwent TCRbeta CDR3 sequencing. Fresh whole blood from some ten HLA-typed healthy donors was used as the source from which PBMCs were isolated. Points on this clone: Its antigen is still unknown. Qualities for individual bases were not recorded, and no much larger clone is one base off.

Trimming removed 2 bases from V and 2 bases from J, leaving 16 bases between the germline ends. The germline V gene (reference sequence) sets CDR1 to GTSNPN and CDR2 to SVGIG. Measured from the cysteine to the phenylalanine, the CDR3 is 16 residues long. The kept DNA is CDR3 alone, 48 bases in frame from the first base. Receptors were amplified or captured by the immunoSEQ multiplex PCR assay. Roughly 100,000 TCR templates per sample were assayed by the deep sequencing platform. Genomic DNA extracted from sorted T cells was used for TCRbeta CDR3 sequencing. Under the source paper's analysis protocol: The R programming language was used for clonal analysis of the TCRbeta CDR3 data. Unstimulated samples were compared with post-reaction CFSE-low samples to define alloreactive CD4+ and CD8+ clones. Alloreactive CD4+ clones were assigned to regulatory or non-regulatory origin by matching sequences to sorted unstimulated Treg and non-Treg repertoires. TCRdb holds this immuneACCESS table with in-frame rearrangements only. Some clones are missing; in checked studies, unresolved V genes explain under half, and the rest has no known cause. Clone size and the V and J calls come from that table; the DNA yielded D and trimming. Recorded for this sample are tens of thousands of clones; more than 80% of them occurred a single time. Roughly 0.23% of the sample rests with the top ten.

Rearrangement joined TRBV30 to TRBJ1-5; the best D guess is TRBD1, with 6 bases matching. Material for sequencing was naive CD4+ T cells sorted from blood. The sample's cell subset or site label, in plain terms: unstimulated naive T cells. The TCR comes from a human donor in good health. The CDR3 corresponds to CAWSPRGREGNQPQHF. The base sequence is TGTGCCTGGAGTCCCCGGGGGCGCGAAGGCAATCAGCCCCAGCATTTT.